This entry describes one T cell receptor (beta chain). As yet, its antigen is unknown. Germline lookup yields CDR1 SGHDT and CDR2 YYEEEE. The CDR3 runs to 13 residues. V shed 0 bases and J shed 1 base, with 2 bases lying between them. The assay was immunoSEQ multiplex PCR, and TCRdb's table has in-frame clones only and misses some. Seen here are some 100,000 clones, roughly nine tenths observed once, and the top ten hold 3% to 4%. The sample originates from a study of OX40 agonist ivuxolimab in advanced cancers. Looking at the study overall: Eligibility rules accepted prior anti-PD-1, anti-PD-L1 or anti-CTLA-4 therapy, and 35% to 45% had some.

Findings of the study overall: There were, on average, more expanded clones in CD8+ T cells than in CD4+. It was also the case that some nonresponders had low normalized T-cell clonal expansion. Doses of 0.1 to 3.0 mg/kg were accompanied by clonal expansion of CD4+ and CD8+ blood T cells by week 6.

The V call is TRBV5-6, the J call TRBJ2-1; no firm D call. Sample: CD4+ or CD8+ T cells sorted from blood, taken in a trial of the OX40 agonist ivuxolimab. The sequence was collected from an adult with an advanced solid tumor such as melanoma, head and neck, liver or kidney cancer. CDR3 DNA sequence: TGTGCCAGCAGCTTGGGGTCCTACAATGAGCAGTTCTTC. It specifies CASSLGSYNEQFF.